This T cell receptor beta chain was profiled in a study of cytomegalovirus exposure and HLA in healthy donors. Of note for this clone: Its matching antigen is unknown.

This PCR relied on a set of 60 Vbeta primers and 13 Jbeta primers. Method: immunoSEQ multiplex PCR; TCRdb's copy keeps in-frame clones and lacks some. The profile shows some 120,000 clones, roughly 14% of them singletons. The germline gives CDR1 LGHNA, CDR2 YNFKEQ. V lost 1 base, J lost 3 bases, and 8 bases stayed unmatched. This CDR3 spans 17 amino acids. Study-wide results and caveats: CMV antigen specificity of a few CMV-associated chains was confirmed in vitro. TCR beta V- and J-gene trimming was later associated with a missense DCLRE1C variant. The study assumed roughly uniform donor sequencing depth for presence/absence analyses. Analyzed later, association rates of TCRs varied across HLA loci, with DRB1 most and HLA-C fewest.

The J gene is TRBJ2-3, the V gene TRBV4-2, with 9 nucleotides matching TRBD2. This sequence was found in a woman between 18 and 29 years old in good health and CMV-seronegative. Material: PBMCs. CDR3 amino acids: CASSQGVPTSGTDTQYF. CDR3 nucleotide sequence: TGTGCCAGCAGCCAAGGGGTCCCGACTAGCGGAACAGATACGCAGTATTTT.